Listed below are T cell receptor beta chains from one sample, sequenced in a study of blood T cell repertoires in COVID-19. Repertoires were generated with immunoSEQ multiplex PCR, while TCRdb's copy carries only in-frame clones and drops some. The repertoire consists of fewer than 700,000 clones, with approximately 91% occurring once and the leading ten covering roughly 7.4%. Sequenced: peripheral blood. Source of these receptors: a woman in her forties or fifties with COVID-19, enrolled during active disease. The CDR3 runs from the conserved cysteine through the conserved F or W. The D gene is left open where the match is weak. The size of a clone is reported for some rows only, either as once, few or many, or as a class for expanded clones.

v_call	j_call	d_call	clone_size	cdr3_aa	cdr3_nt
TRBV30	TRBJ2-2	TRBD2	NA	CAWSRGGGTGELFF	TGTGCCTGGAGTCGGGGGGGAGGGACCGGGGAGCTGTTTTTT
TRBV12-3/TRBV12-4	TRBJ2-7	NA	NA	CASSQGPGYEQYF	TGTGCCAGCAGTCAGGGCCCGGGCTACGAGCAGTACTTC
TRBV19	TRBJ2-3	NA	NA	CASSDYTDTQYF	TGTGCCAGTAGTGACTACACAGATACGCAGTATTTT
TRBV3-1/TRBV3-2	TRBJ2-2	NA	NA	CASSLPLGGPGELFF	TGTGCCAGCAGCCTCCCCCTAGGGGGTCCCGGGGAGCTGTTTTTT
TRBV5-1	TRBJ2-5	NA	NA	CASSPGMGRETQYF	TGCGCCAGCAGCCCGGGAATGGGGAGAGAGACCCAGTACTTC
TRBV6-1	TRBJ1-1	NA	NA	CASSEVVSRGEAFF	TGTGCCAGCAGTGAAGTCGTCTCAAGGGGGGAAGCTTTCTTT
TRBV4-1	TRBJ1-3	NA	once	CASSQRSSAGNTIYF	TGCGCCAGCAGCCAGAGGTCATCGGCCGGAAACACCATATATTTT
TRBV5-4	TRBJ2-3	NA	NA	CASSVADTQYF	TGTGCCAGCAGCGTCGCAGATACGCAGTATTTT
TRBV30	TRBJ1-2	NA	NA	CAHWTRRGLGYTF	TGTGCCCATTGGACTCGAAGGGGACTCGGCTACACCTTC
TRBV19	TRBJ1-2	TRBD1	NA	CASTTGQTNYGYTF	TGTGCCAGTACTACGGGACAGACAAACTATGGCTACACCTTC
TRBV30	TRBJ2-2	NA	once	CAWSAGTANTGELFF	TGTGCCTGGAGTGCAGGGACTGCAAACACCGGGGAGCTGTTTTTT
TRBV2	TRBJ1-1	TRBD1	NA	CASRQGANTEAFF	TGTGCCAGTCGACAGGGAGCGAACACTGAAGCTTTCTTT
TRBV7-9	TRBJ2-7	TRBD1	NA	CASSRGQGGNEQYF	TGTGCCAGCAGTCGAGGACAGGGGGGCAACGAGCAGTACTTC
TRBV5-6	TRBJ1-1	TRBD1	few	CASSLDRGDTEAFF	TGTGCCAGCAGCTTGGACAGGGGGGACACTGAAGCTTTCTTT
TRBV4-2	TRBJ1-6	TRBD1	NA	CASSQGADRVKSPLHF	TGTGCCAGCAGCCAAGGAGCGGACAGGGTTAAGTCACCCCTCCACTTT
TRBV12-3/TRBV12-4	TRBJ1-5	NA	NA	CASSPLNQPQHF	TGTGCCAGCAGTCCTTTAAATCAGCCCCAGCATTTT
TRBV11-3	TRBJ2-2	NA	NA	CASGAGPNTGELFF	TGTGCCAGCGGTGCGGGGCCGAACACCGGGGAGCTGTTTTTT
TRBV6-4	TRBJ2-1	TRBD2	NA	CASSDRVAGSEQFF	TGTGCCAGCAGTGACCGGGTAGCGGGGTCTGAGCAGTTCTTC
TRBV29-1	TRBJ1-2	TRBD1	NA	CSVGAGGYYGYTF	TGCAGCGTTGGGGCAGGGGGATACTATGGCTACACCTTC
TRBV30	TRBJ1-1	NA	NA	CALSAVQGNTEAFF	TGTGCTCTCTCTGCGGTACAGGGGAACACTGAAGCTTTCTTT
TRBV27	TRBJ1-2	TRBD1	NA	CASSLDRAYGYTF	TGTGCCAGCAGTTTAGACAGGGCCTATGGCTACACCTTC
TRBV12-5	TRBJ1-5	TRBD1	NA	CASGDRVGQPQHF	TGTGCTAGTGGTGACAGGGTCGGACAGCCCCAGCATTTT
TRBV2	TRBJ1-2	TRBD1	few	CASSTDRDDYGYTF	TGTGCCAGCAGTACGGACAGGGACGACTATGGCTACACCTTC
TRBV30	TRBJ2-3	NA	NA	CAWSKARVVGTDTQYF	TGTGCCTGGAGTAAGGCCAGGGTAGTAGGCACAGATACGCAGTATTTT
TRBV3-1/TRBV3-2	TRBJ2-1	TRBD2	NA	CASSQGGGAYNEQFF	TGTGCCAGCAGCCAAGGCGGGGGGGCATACAATGAGCAGTTCTTC
TRBV24-1	TRBJ2-1	TRBD2	NA	CATSVTGTSIVYNEQFF	TGTGCCACCAGTGTTACCGGGACTAGCATTGTCTACAATGAGCAGTTCTTC
TRBV10-3	TRBJ2-1	TRBD2	NA	CAISESRGGDNEQFF	TGTGCCATCAGTGAGTCTCGGGGAGGGGACAATGAGCAGTTCTTC
TRBV12-3/TRBV12-4	TRBJ2-5	NA	once	CASSLGALETQYF	TGTGCCAGCAGTTTGGGGGCCCTAGAGACCCAGTACTTC
TRBV2	TRBJ1-2	NA	NA	CASSSHRVGDGYTF	TGTGCCAGCAGTTCACACAGGGTTGGGGATGGCTACACCTTC
TRBV7-9	TRBJ1-5	NA	NA	CASSAQQFQPQHF	TGTGCCAGCAGCGCCCAACAGTTTCAGCCCCAGCATTTT
TRBV19	TRBJ2-7	NA	NA	CASSRGLLYEQYF	TGTGCCAGTAGTAGGGGACTTCTCTACGAGCAGTACTTC
TRBV6-1	TRBJ1-5	NA	NA	CASSEGSSSGAQPQHF	TGTGCCAGCAGTGAAGGTAGCAGTTCGGGTGCGCAGCCCCAGCATTTT
TRBV7-9	TRBJ1-2	NA	NA	CASSLAISAGDIYGYTF	TGTGCCAGCAGCTTAGCGATCTCGGCAGGGGATATCTATGGCTACACCTTC
TRBV30	TRBJ1-2	TRBD1	NA	CAWNDRVGGYTF	TGTGCCTGGAACGACAGGGTAGGCGGCTACACCTTC
TRBV4-2	TRBJ2-4	NA	NA	CASSQVSQAGAKNIQYF	TGTGCCAGCAGCCAAGTGTCCCAGGCCGGAGCCAAAAACATTCAGTACTTC
TRBV19	TRBJ2-1	TRBD1	NA	CASRVGQGFSNEQFF	TGTGCCAGTCGGGTCGGACAGGGGTTTTCCAATGAGCAGTTCTTC
TRBV28	TRBJ2-2	NA	NA	CASSRGLTGRLTGELFF	TGTGCCAGCAGCCGGGGATTGACAGGGAGGCTCACCGGGGAGCTGTTTTTT
TRBV6-5	TRBJ2-1	TRBD1	once	CASRKGQGTYNEQFF	TGTGCCAGCAGAAAAGGACAGGGCACCTACAATGAGCAGTTCTTC
TRBV30	TRBJ2-5	NA	NA	CASTRLAQETQYF	TGTGCGAGTACTCGGCTAGCCCAAGAGACCCAGTACTTC
TRBV2	TRBJ1-2	TRBD1	NA	CASSELPGQSVYGYTF	TGTGCCAGCAGTGAACTACCGGGACAGAGCGTCTATGGCTACACCTTC
TRBV10-3	TRBJ2-2	TRBD1	once	CAVLGQGNTGELFF	TGTGCCGTTCTGGGACAGGGGAACACCGGGGAGCTGTTTTTT
TRBV6-5	TRBJ1-2	NA	once	CASRLARANYGYTF	TGTGCCAGCCGACTGGCGAGGGCCAACTATGGCTACACCTTC
TRBV3-1/TRBV3-2	TRBJ1-2	NA	NA	CASSQQDGYTF	TGTGCCAGCAGCCAGCAGGATGGCTACACCTTC
TRBV14	TRBJ2-1	NA	NA	CASSQGPRVGGNEQFF	TGTGCCAGCAGCCAAGGCCCCAGGGTGGGGGGCAATGAGCAGTTCTTC
TRBV28	TRBJ1-2	TRBD1	NA	CASRTGGAGYTF	TGTGCCAGCAGGACAGGGGGAGCTGGCTACACCTTC
TRBV18	TRBJ2-7	TRBD2	NA	CASSPREGAYEQYF	TGTGCCAGCTCACCACGGGAGGGAGCCTACGAGCAGTACTTC
TRBV5-1	TRBJ2-5	NA	NA	CASSLSGGETQYF	TGCGCCAGCAGCTTGTCAGGAGGAGAGACCCAGTACTTC
TRBV11-2	TRBJ1-3	TRBD1	NA	CASSTTGGSGNTIYF	TGTGCCAGCAGCACCACAGGGGGCTCTGGAAACACCATATATTTT
TRBV5-1	TRBJ2-7	TRBD1	NA	CASSPGTGTYEQYF	TGCGCCAGCAGCCCCGGGACAGGGACCTACGAGCAGTACTTC
TRBV29-1	TRBJ1-2	NA	NA	CSVEDWGDGFNYGYTF	TGCAGCGTTGAAGATTGGGGGGACGGGTTTAACTATGGCTACACCTTC
TRBV3-1/TRBV3-2	TRBJ1-4	NA	NA	CASSQSYVNEKLFF	TGTGCCAGCAGCCAAAGCTACGTTAATGAAAAACTGTTTTTT
TRBV10-3	TRBJ1-2	NA	NA	CAISEGQGGGYTF	TGTGCCATCAGTGAGGGTCAGGGTGGTGGCTACACCTTC
TRBV28	TRBJ2-7	NA	NA	CASRSTAYEQYF	TGTGCCAGCAGATCAACAGCCTACGAGCAGTACTTC
TRBV11-3	TRBJ2-5	NA	NA	CASSSTFGPVETQYF	TGTGCCAGCAGCTCCACCTTTGGCCCCGTAGAGACCCAGTACTTC
TRBV3-1/TRBV3-2	TRBJ1-2	NA	NA	CASATEAGYTF	TGTGCCAGCGCGACAGAGGCTGGCTACACCTTC
TRBV2	TRBJ1-3	TRBD1	NA	CASPGQGQNTIYF	TGTGCCAGCCCGGGACAGGGTCAGAACACCATATATTTT
TRBV5-1	TRBJ2-5	TRBD2	NA	CASSYGLAGAETQYF	TGCGCCAGCAGCTATGGACTAGCGGGGGCAGAGACCCAGTACTTC